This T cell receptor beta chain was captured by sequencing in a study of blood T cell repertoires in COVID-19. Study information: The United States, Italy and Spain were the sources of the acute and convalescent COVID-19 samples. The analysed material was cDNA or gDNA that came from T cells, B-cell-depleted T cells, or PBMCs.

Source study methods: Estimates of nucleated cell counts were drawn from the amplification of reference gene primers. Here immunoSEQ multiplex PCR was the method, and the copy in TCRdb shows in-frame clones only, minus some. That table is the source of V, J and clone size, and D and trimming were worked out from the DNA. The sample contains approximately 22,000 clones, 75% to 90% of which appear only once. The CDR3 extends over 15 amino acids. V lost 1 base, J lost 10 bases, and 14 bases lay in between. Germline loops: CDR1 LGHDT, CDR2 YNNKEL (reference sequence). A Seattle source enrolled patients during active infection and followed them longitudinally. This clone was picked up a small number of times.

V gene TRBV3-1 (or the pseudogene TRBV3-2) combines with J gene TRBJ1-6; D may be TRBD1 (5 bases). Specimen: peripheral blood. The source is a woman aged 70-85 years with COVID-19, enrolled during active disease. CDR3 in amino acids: CASSQGDGRVSPLHF. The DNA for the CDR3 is TGTGCCAGCAGCCAAGGGGATGGCAGGGTCTCACCCCTCCACTTT.